These 20 T cell receptor beta chains share one sample of origin, sequenced in a study of T cell responses to AZD1222 COVID-19 vaccine. Libraries were prepared by immunoSEQ multiplex PCR; TCRdb keeps only in-frame clonotypes and omits some of them. The sample has about 140,000 clones; roughly 90% are singletons. This material consisted of peripheral blood, taken on day 0 of AZD1222 vaccination. The receptors here all came from an adult in good health.

The chain is built from TRBV19 and TRBJ1-1; a weak D match, TRBD1 (5 bases). This CDR3 has 14 amino acids. Germline V gene sequence: CDR1 LNHDA, CDR2 SQIVND (reference sequence). Between the trimmed V and J ends, which lost 6 bases and 0 bases, there was a span of 11 bases. The DNA for the CDR3 is TGTGCCAGTAGAGAGCGGACACTGAACACTGAAGCTTTCTTT. Its protein product is CASRERTLNTEAFF.

The V call is TRBV27, the J call TRBJ2-3; a weak D match, TRBD2 (6 bases). V lost 0 bases to trimming and J lost 0 bases, with 10 bases between them. This CDR3 is built from 16 residues. CDR1 MNHEY and CDR2 SMNVEV come from the germline V gene (reference sequence). The CDR3 region has the DNA TGTGCCAGCAGTTTATCGATAGGGACTAGCACAGATACGCAGTATTTT. Translation: CASSLSIGTSTDTQYF.

V gene TRBV4-2 combines with J gene TRBJ2-5; tentatively, D is TRBD2 (7 bases). The CDR3 loop spans 15 amino acids. Trimming shortened V by 0 bases and J by 3 bases, and 11 bases separated the two germline ends. The germline CDR1 and CDR2 sequences are LGHNA and YNFKEQ. CDR3: CASSQDRGGEETQYF. CDR3 sequence (DNA): TGTGCCAGCAGCCAAGATAGAGGGGGGGAAGAGACCCAGTACTTC.

The gene calls are TRBV1 and TRBJ1-1; TRBD1, the table's D call, lacks a check against the DNA. TRBV1 is termed a pseudogene. CDR3 length equals 16 residues. The CDR3 is CTSSQLPGGQYTEAFF. CDR3 bases: TGCACCAGCAGCCAACTACCTGGGGGACAGTACACTGAAGCTTTCTTT.

The chain has TRBV5-8 and TRBJ2-7, with D possibly being TRBD1 (6 bases). The CDR3 runs to 17 residues. V was clipped by 4 bases and J by 2 bases, with 22 bases between them. Germline V gives CDR1 SGHTS, CDR2 YDEGEE. The CDR3 nucleotides read TGTGCCAGCAGCGACTACCCGGGGCAGGGGATGGCCTACGAGCAGTACTTC. Its translation: CASSDYPGQGMAYEQYF.

The gene calls are TRBV19 and TRBJ1-6, with D tentatively TRBD1 (6 bases). Trimming removed 5 bases at V and 7 bases at J, with 21 bases between. This CDR3 region has 17 residues. In germline, CDR1 is LNHDA, CDR2 SQIVND (reference sequence). The CDR3 region has the DNA TGTGCCAGTAGTCGCCGGGACACCCTGGGCGTCAATTCACCCCTCCACTTT. Translation gives CASSRRDTLGVNSPLHF. Full variable domain (remainder filled in from reference TRBV19 and TRBJ1-6): DGGITQSPKYLFRKEGQNVTLSCEQNLNHDAMYWYRQDPGQGLRLIYYSQIVNDFQKGDIAEGYSVSREKKESFPLTVTSAQKNPTAFYLCASSRRDTLGVNSPLHFGNGTRLTVT.

This clone was seen just once. The chain is built from TRBV28 and TRBJ2-5; D is uncertain. This CDR3 has 12 residues. V shed 7 bases and J shed 5 bases, with 11 bases lying between them. In germline, CDR1 is MDHEN, CDR2 SYDVKM. The CDR3 DNA sequence: TGTGCCAGCAACCTGGACGGGGAGACCCAGTACTTC. It yields the protein CASNLDGETQYF.

This clone was counted a single time. The V call is TRBV6-5, the J call TRBJ1-4; no reliable D call. Germline loops: CDR1 MNHEY, CDR2 SVGAGI. The CDR3 runs to 14 residues. The V and J ends lost 6 bases and 11 bases respectively, with 19 bases between them. The CDR3 DNA sequence: TGTGCCAGCAGCAAGGAAGCGTCGGCGAGGAAACTGTTTTTT. Protein sequence: CASSKEASARKLFF.

This chain connects TRBV30 to TRBJ2-7; 7 bases fit TRBD1. The CDR3 has 13 amino acids. CDR1 GTSNPN and CDR2 SVGIG come from the germline V gene (reference sequence). V lost 1 base and J lost 3; bases outside the gene matches: 3. The CDR3 DNA is TGTGCCTGGAGTGCGGACAGGAGCTACGAGCAGTACTTC. Protein product: CAWSADRSYEQYF. Complete variable domain (other parts from reference TRBV30 and TRBJ2-7): SQTIHQWPATLVQPVGSPLSLECTVEGTSNPNLYWYRQAAGRGLQLLFYSVGIGQISSEVPQNLSASRPQDRQFILSSKKLLLSDSGFYLCAWSADRSYEQYFGPGTRLTVT.

V and J are TRBV5-6 and TRBJ2-5; 7 nucleotides align to TRBD2. CDR1 SGHDT and CDR2 YYEEEE come from the germline V gene. The CDR3 has 13 residues. With V trimmed by 0 bases and J by 5 bases, 1 base remained unmatched. The CDR3 DNA follows: TGTGCCAGCAGCTTGGTGGGAGGGGAGACCCAGTACTTC. This encodes CASSLVGGETQYF. Full variable domain (outside the CDR3, taken from reference TRBV5-6 and TRBJ2-5): DAGVTQSPTHLIKTRGQQVTLRCSPKSGHDTVSWYQQALGQGPQFIFQYYEEEERQRGNFPDRFSGHQFPNYSSELNVNALLLGDSALYLCASSLVGGETQYFGPGTRLLVL.

This chain connects TRBV7-2 to TRBJ2-3; perhaps TRBD1 as D (7 bases). The CDR3 sequence is 16 residues long. The V end was cut by 2 bases, the J end by 4 bases, with 16 bases between. CDR1 is SGHTA and CDR2 is FQGNSA in the germline V gene. The CDR3 region has the DNA TGTGCCAGCAGCTTATTTGCCAGGGGGGCCGCAGATACGCAGTATTTT. As protein: CASSLFARGAADTQYF.

The chain has TRBV5-6 and TRBJ1-2, with a possible D match to TRBD1 (6 bases). The ends were cut back, 6 bases at V and 4 bases at J, with 19 bases in the middle. CDR1 SGHDT and CDR2 YYEEEE come from the germline V gene. The CDR3 runs to 15 residues. CDR3 in amino acids: CASNPAWRGIYGYTF. The CDR3 DNA sequence: TGTGCCAGCAACCCCGCTTGGAGGGGGATCTATGGCTACACCTTC.

The chain employs TRBV19 and TRBJ1-2; a possible D gene is TRBD1 (5 bases). The V end lost 7 bases, the J end lost 3 bases, and 18 bases lay between the germline ends. Germline CDR1 reads LNHDA; CDR2 reads SQIVND (reference sequence). This CDR3 region has 15 residues. This CDR3 reads CASTEHSGFDYGYTF. In DNA, the CDR3 is TGTGCCAGTACTGAACATTCAGGGTTCGACTATGGCTACACCTTC. The whole variable domain, filled in from reference TRBV19 and TRBJ1-2, reads DGGITQSPKYLFRKEGQNVTLSCEQNLNHDAMYWYRQDPGQGLRLIYYSQIVNDFQKGDIAEGYSVSREKKESFPLTVTSAQKNPTAFYLCASTEHSGFDYGYTFGSGTRLTVV.

A single count supports this clone. The genes are TRBV7-3 and TRBJ2-5, with 9 bases lining up with TRBD2. There are 14 residues in the CDR3. The V gene end was trimmed by 2 bases and the J gene end by 4 bases; junction bases not matched to a gene: 2. Germline CDR1 is SGHTA and CDR2 is FQGTGA. CDR3 protein: CASSLAGGRETQYF. The CDR3 DNA sequence: TGTGCCAGCAGCTTAGCGGGGGGGCGAGAGACCCAGTACTTC. Supplemented by reference TRBV7-3 and TRBJ2-5, the full variable domain reads GAGVSQTPSNKVTEKGKYVELRCDPISGHTALYWYRQSLGQGPEFLIYFQGTGAADDSGLPNDRFFAVRPEGSVSTLKIQRTERGDSAVYLCASSLAGGRETQYFGPGTRLLVL.

This clone was observed a handful of times. The rearrangement uses TRBV7-2 and TRBJ2-7; 8 nucleotides agree with TRBD2. The CDR3 has 16 amino acids. Germline V gives CDR1 SGHTA, CDR2 FQGNSA. The ends lost 1 base at V and 0 bases at J; junction bases unmatched: 5. CDR3 amino acids: CASSLGSGGTSYEQYF. The CDR3 nucleotides read TGTGCCAGCAGCTTAGGAAGCGGGGGAACCTCCTACGAGCAGTACTTC.

The chain is built from TRBV6-1 and TRBJ1-1, with D possibly matching TRBD1 (5 bases). The CDR3 has 15 amino acids. Germline CDR1 MNHNS, CDR2 SASEGT. V lost 1 base, J lost 5 bases, and 14 bases lay in between. The CDR3: CASSEVDSRITEAFF. The CDR3 DNA follows: TGTGCCAGCAGTGAAGTCGACAGTAGAATAACTGAAGCTTTCTTT.

J is TRBJ2-3 and V is TRBV5-1; 10 nucleotides match TRBD1. Trimming at V came to 4 bases and at J to 3 bases, leaving 8 bases not matched to a gene. The CDR3 covers 16 residues. Germline V lookup: CDR1 SGHRS, CDR2 YFSETQ. The CDR3 DNA reads as TGCGCCAGCAGCAGGACCGGGACAGGGGTTACAGATACGCAGTATTTT. Translated: CASSRTGTGVTDTQYF.

V gene TRBV7-9 combines with J gene TRBJ2-5; D is perhaps TRBD2 (6 bases). Per germline, CDR1 SEHNR and CDR2 FQNEAQ (reference sequence). Trimming stripped 5 bases from V and 0 bases from J, with 19 bases between. The CDR3 totals 17 residues. CDR3 bases: TGTGCCAGCAGCCCAAGGGGACTCCCAAGGGACCAAGAGACCCAGTACTTC. Encoded protein: CASSPRGLPRDQETQYF.

This chain's CDR3 is CASSLGWGEGQFF. CDR3 nucleotides: TGCGCCAGCAGCCTGGGATGGGGTGAAGGGCAGTTCTTC. V gene TRBV5-1 combines with J gene TRBJ2-1; no clear D. This CDR3 contains 13 residues. Looked up from germline, CDR1 is SGHRS and CDR2 is YFSETQ. V was cut by 4 bases and J by 12 bases, with 17 bases left in between.

The chain employs TRBV28 and TRBJ1-4; D is uncertain. This CDR3 contains 15 residues. CDR1 and CDR2 (germline): MDHEN, SYDVKM. With 2 bases removed from V and 0 bases from J, the gap between germline ends came to 7 bases. CDR3 sequence: CASSLGVATNEKLFF. The CDR3 nucleotides are TGTGCCAGCAGTTTAGGGGTTGCAACTAATGAAAAACTGTTTTTT.